This T cell receptor beta chain emerged from a study of blood T cell repertoires in COVID-19. Study-wide background: Whether acute or convalescent, the COVID-19 samples came from the United States, Italy and Spain.

Original analysis: By means of reference gene primer amplification, nucleated cell counts were estimated. The data were produced by immunoSEQ multiplex PCR, yet TCRdb's version contains in-frame clones alone and is incomplete. For V, J and clone size, that table is used; D and trimming come from the DNA. The table records approximately 100,000 clones, about 80% of them present only once. CDR1 MDHEN and CDR2 SYDVKM come from the germline V gene. V gave up 2 bases and J gave up 4 bases; unmatched junction bases: 6. CDR3 size: 15 residues. The sequencing sample was made of peripheral blood. The rearrangement links TRBV28 to TRBJ2-7; TRBD2 matches at 9 bases. The receptor's source is a man between 65 and 85 years old with acute or convalescent COVID-19. DNA for the CDR3: TGTGCCAGCAGTTTAGGTCTAGCGGGAACGTACGAGCAGTACTTC. As protein: CASSLGLAGTYEQYF.